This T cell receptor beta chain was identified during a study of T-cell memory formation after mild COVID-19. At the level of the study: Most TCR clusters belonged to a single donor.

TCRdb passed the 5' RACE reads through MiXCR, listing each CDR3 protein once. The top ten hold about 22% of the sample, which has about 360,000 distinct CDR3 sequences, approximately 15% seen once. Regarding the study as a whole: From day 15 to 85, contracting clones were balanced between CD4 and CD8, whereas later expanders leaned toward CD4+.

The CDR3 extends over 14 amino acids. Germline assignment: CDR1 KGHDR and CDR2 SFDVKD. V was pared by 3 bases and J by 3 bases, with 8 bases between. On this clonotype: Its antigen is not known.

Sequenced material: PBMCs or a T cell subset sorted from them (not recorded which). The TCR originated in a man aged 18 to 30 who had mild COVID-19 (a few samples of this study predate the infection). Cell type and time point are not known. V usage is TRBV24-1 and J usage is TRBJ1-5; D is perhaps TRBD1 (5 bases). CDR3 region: CATSDTGLNQPQHF. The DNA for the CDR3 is TGTGCCACCAGTGATACAGGACTCAATCAGCCCCAGCATTTT.